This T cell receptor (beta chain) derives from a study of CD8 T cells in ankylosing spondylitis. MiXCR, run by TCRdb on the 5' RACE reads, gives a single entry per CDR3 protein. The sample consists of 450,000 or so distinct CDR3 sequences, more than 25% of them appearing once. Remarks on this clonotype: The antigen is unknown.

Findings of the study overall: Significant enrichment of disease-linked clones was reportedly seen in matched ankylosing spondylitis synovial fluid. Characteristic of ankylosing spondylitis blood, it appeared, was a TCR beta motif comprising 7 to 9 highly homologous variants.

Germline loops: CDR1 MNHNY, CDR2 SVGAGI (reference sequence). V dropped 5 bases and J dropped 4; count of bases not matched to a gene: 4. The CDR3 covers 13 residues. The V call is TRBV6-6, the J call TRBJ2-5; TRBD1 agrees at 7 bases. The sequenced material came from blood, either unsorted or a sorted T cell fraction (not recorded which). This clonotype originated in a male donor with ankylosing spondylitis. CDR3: CASSLGTAETQYF. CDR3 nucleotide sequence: TGTGCCAGCAGTCTCGGGACAGCAGAGACCCAGTACTTC.